The clone carrying this TCR beta chain was observed a handful of times. Its cognate antigen is unknown. In germline, CDR1 is LNHDA, CDR2 SQIVND (reference sequence). Trimming at V came to 10 bases and at J to 6 bases, leaving 11 bases not matched to a gene. The CDR3 extends over 15 amino acids. The data were obtained in a study of regulatory T cells in long-lasting Graves disease. Time point noted: newly diagnosed GD, antithyroid drugs for less than 3 months. PBMC RNA served as the TCR library source. Building the TCR beta libraries relied on iRepertoire HTBI primers, and CDR3 regions underwent Arm-PCR. TCRdb processed the multiplex PCR reads anew with MiXCR; each CDR3 protein has one entry. The repertoire includes approximately 400,000 distinct CDR3 sequences, about 15% of them detected once, and over 15% sits in the top ten. Findings and caveats of the study: Persistent disease favored TRBV28, TRBJ1-2 and TRBJ2-5.

These data were likewise used in another study, on T cells in Graves' hyperthyroidism and ophthalmopathy. Per that paper: HTBI primers were used for first-round RT-PCR of the TCR CDR3.

This clonotype was sampled from a woman aged 25-40 years with Graves disease. The rearrangement uses TRBV19 and TRBJ2-1, with 11 bases fitting TRBD2. Sequences were derived from peripheral blood mononuclear cells (PBMCs), sampled at new diagnosis, from a patient treated with antithyroid drugs. The DNA for the CDR3 is TGTGCCACCCCGGTGACTAGCGGGAAGGTCAATGAGCAGTTCTTC. Its translation is CATPVTSGKVNEQFF.